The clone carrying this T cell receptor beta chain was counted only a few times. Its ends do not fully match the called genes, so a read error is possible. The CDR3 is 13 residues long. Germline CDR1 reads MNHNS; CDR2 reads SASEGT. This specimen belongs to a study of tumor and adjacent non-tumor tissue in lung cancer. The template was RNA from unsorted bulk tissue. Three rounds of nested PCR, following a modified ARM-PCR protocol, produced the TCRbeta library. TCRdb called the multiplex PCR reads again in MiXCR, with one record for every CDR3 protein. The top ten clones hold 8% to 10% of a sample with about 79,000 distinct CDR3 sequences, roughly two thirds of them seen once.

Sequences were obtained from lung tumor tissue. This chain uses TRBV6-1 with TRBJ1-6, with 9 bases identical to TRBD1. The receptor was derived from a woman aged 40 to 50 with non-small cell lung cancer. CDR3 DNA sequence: TGTACCAGCAGTCGGGACAGGGATTCACCGCTCCACTTT. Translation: CTSSRDRDSPLHF.